One T cell receptor beta chain is described in this entry. These data originate in a study of blood T cell repertoires in COVID-19. Across the study: Collection of acute and convalescent COVID-19 samples took place in the United States, Italy and Spain. In each case, the material was cDNA or gDNA derived from T cells, B-cell-depleted T cells, or PBMCs.

V shed 4 bases, J shed 2 bases, and the junction held 5 bases outside the gene matches. Germline V CDR1 and CDR2: LNHDA, SQIVND (reference sequence). The length of the CDR3 is 15 residues. In the authors' workflow: It was from reference gene primer amplification that nucleated cell counts were estimated. Clones were sequenced by immunoSEQ multiplex PCR, and TCRdb holds only the in-frame ones, with some missing. That table supplies the V and J calls and clone size; D and trimming were determined from the DNA. The table includes roughly 52,000 clones, roughly 90% detected once. The receptor was derived from a human donor in a cohort sampled during active COVID-19. Material for sequencing was peripheral blood. V and J are TRBV19 and TRBJ2-7; 10 bases agree with TRBD1. In nucleotides, the CDR3 is TGTGCCAGTAGTACGACCGGGACAGGGGCCTACGAGCAGTACTTC. This codes for CASSTTGTGAYEQYF.